This T cell receptor (beta chain) was observed in a study of shared clonotypes between healthy human individuals (dated by TCRdb to about 2020). Background on the whole study: The cohort included three men and a couple of women between 18 and 49 years of age. To increase sequencing depth and limit assay-specific biases, TCR repertoire library preparation and sequencing were carried out by different laboratories using diverse techniques. Each donor's leukapheresis produced roughly between roughly 0.9 and 8.9 billion PBMCs. The study deeply sequenced blood TCR repertoires of about five healthy adults to estimate repertoire size and the extent of clonotype sharing between individuals. For each donor, three plates each were used for CD4 naive and CD4 memory, two plates were used for CD8 naive, and one plate was used for CD8 memory.

For the CD8 naive samples, CD45RO-negative cells were positively selected for CCR7, yielding a CD45RA+CCR7+ population from which TemRA cells were excluded. Healthy HIV-negative adults with no recently reported acute infections or vaccinations were included as donors. All donors were Caucasian adults living in Nashville, Tennessee, USA. Blood was obtained by leukapheresis, after which PBMCs were separated by Ficoll-Histopaque density gradient centrifugation and cryopreserved in liquid nitrogen vapor phase. Purity and quantity of every magnetically sorted T cell population were checked by analytical flow cytometry. Genomic DNA was isolated from every sorted fraction and measured by UV absorbance on a Nanodrop 2000c. Sequences SEHNR (CDR1) and FQNEAQ (CDR2) are obtained from the germline V gene (reference sequence). The CDR3 numbers 13 residues from cysteine through phenylalanine. The retained sequence is limited to the CDR3, 39 bases, with the frame set at the first base. V is cut by 5 bases and J by 7 bases, and the space between the germline ends is 11 bases.

This clone was seen more than once but under ten times. This receptor's antigen is unknown. Base qualities are not recorded, but no much larger clone differs from it by a single base. What the authors observed across the whole study: Based on pairwise subsampling, the degree of clonotype sharing among donors was expected to be affected by sequencing depth. Across a few donors, around 5% of naive CD4, approximately 4% of naive CD8, 2.3% of memory CD4, and 0.4% of memory CD8 clonotypes were shared. Compared with non-shared clonotypes, the clonotypes found in all four sorted-subset donors had higher generation probabilities. Sampling was restricted to blood, and TCR repertoires in tissue are likely to differ from TCR repertoires in blood. Incomplete sequencing was indicated by rarefaction of sorted-subset datasets, despite the large sequencing depth. Naive subsets generally had larger estimated clonotype richness than memory subsets. The genetic and exposure-history diversity represented was limited by the small number of donors.

Using the deep immunoSEQ assay, multiplex PCR amplified TCR CDR3 regions from genomic DNA. For each cell subset, the extracted genomic DNA was distributed evenly across all wells of several immunoSEQ 96-well plates, and each plate served as one replicate. Each replicate PCR for sorted subsets received approximately 200 ng genomic DNA, equal to tens of thousands of T cell genomes. Purified libraries were quantified with a Qubit 3.0 fluorometer, sized on a Bioanalyzer 2100, and re-quantified with the KAPA Library Quantification kit. Each immunoSEQ 96-well plate was sequenced on its own single-read 150-cycle Illumina NextSeq 550 flow cell. The original pipeline was this. Because the immunoSEQ output held only junctional sequences and lacked quality scores, the filtering could not match the filtering applied to full-length reads. To assign V/J genes and CDR3, sequences were annotated using PyIR, a Python wrapper for IgBLAST v1.9, with IMGT germline references. Any read was removed if the V/J assignment was weak (E-value above 1e-6), the CDR3 was missing, or the read contained stop codons, out-of-frame junctions, or ambiguous translated residues. V3J clonotypes were defined as sequences sharing the same inferred V gene, J gene, and CDR3 amino acid sequence. To compute the percentage overlap between repertoires, the number of shared unique clonotypes was divided by the size of the smaller repertoire. Richness of each repertoire was evaluated using RTK rarefaction, the Chao1 estimator, and Recon v2.1 estimates of unobserved clonotypes. Generation probabilities were computed with OLGA for all TCRbeta clonotypes obtained by the gDNA method from several donors. Imported from immuneACCESS, the table was reduced by TCRdb to in-frame sequences with V and J called. These copies leave out some clones; in studies compared against another copy, an unresolved V gene accounts for under half, and the cause of the remainder is not known. Clonal size and the V and J genes are those of that table, whereas D and trimming came from the DNA. In all, the sample holds around 1.9 million clones, and roughly 91% of those were seen once. The ten largest account for 1.5% to 2% of the sample.

The sequencing input was naive CD8+ T cells from PBMCs. The cell subset or site tag for this specimen amounts to: CD45RA+CCR7+. The chain uses TRBV7-9 and TRBJ2-2; possibly the D gene is TRBD2, per 6 matching bases. This sequence originates from a man younger than 30 in good health. Some clones in this sample may be carry-over from other donors' samples. The nucleotides are TGTGCCAGCAGCCAGGGAGGCGGCGGGGAGCTGTTTTTT. This sequence encodes CASSQGGGGELFF.